This TCR beta chain was sequenced in a study of CD8+CD57+ T cells in acquired aplastic anemia. Findings of the study overall: Common to patients and controls were twenty-nine CD8+ CDR3 sequences.

This clonotype was seen only a few times. Its specificity is not known. Losses at the gene ends were 5 bases for V and 4 bases for J; bases not matched to a gene: 11. There are 16 residues in the CDR3. Germline-derived CDR1 and CDR2 are MNHNS and SASEGT. The patients chosen for sequencing had shown expansion of CD8+CD57+ cells (detected by flow cytometry). Severe acquired aplastic anemia was diagnosed in all patients. Genomic DNA, the template, was used for profiling of the TCR beta VDJ and CDR3. TCRdb recomputed calls from the reads with MiXCR, one row per CDR3 protein. The profile shows just over 450,000 distinct CDR3 sequences, around 30% of them singletons.

The source is a human donor with aplastic anemia. This chain uses TRBV6-1 with TRBJ2-5; 9 nucleotides line up with TRBD1. Sequencing was done on a sample of sorted CD4+, CD8+, or CD8+CD57+ T cells (not recorded which) from PBMCs. The CDR3, as DNA: TGTGCCAGCAGTAAAGATCCGGGACAGGGAAGAGAGACCCAGTACTTC. Translation: CASSKDPGQGRETQYF.